This entry is about one T cell receptor beta chain. From germline, CDR1 is DFQATT and CDR2 SNEGSKA (reference sequence). This CDR3 contains 13 residues. With 3 bases removed from V and 2 bases from J, the gap between germline ends came to 10 bases. These data are taken from a study of CD8 T cells in Susac syndrome. Reverse transcription of 0.5 to 1 ug RNA was performed with random hexamers. TCRdb passed the immunoSEQ multiplex PCR reads through MiXCR, listing each CDR3 protein once. The sample consists of about 190,000 distinct CDR3 sequences, under 97% of them appearing once. The TCR comes from a human donor with Susac syndrome. Input material: CD4+ T cells from PBMCs. The chain has TRBV20-1 and TRBJ2-5; D unclear. The CDR3 is CSASLNEQETQYF. The CDR3 DNA sequence: TGCAGTGCTAGTTTGAACGAACAAGAGACCCAGTACTTC.